The 32 T cell receptor beta chains given below trace back to one sample, sequenced in a study of control samples from healthy donors and cancer patients. The method was immunoSEQ multiplex PCR; TCRdb's version includes in-frame clones alone and lacks a portion of them. The top ten hold approximately 2.4% of the sample, which has 45,000 to 55,000 clones, about 95% seen once. The source material was blood. These receptors came from a young man in good health.

This clone was seen a single time. A junction boundary mismatches the germline segment, possibly from a read error. J is TRBJ2-5 and V is TRBV4-3; TRBD1 agrees at 9 bases. Per germline, CDR1 LGHNA and CDR2 YSLEER. The CDR3 is 15 amino acids. For the CDR3, the DNA is TGCGCCAGCAGCCAAGGGACAGGGGACCAAGAGGCCCAGTACTTC. Translated, it gives CASSQGTGDQEAQYF.

The genes are TRBV4-1 and TRBJ2-7; D perhaps matches TRBD2 (6 bases). The V end was cut by 4 bases, the J end by 3 bases, with 19 bases between. The germline gives CDR1 MGHRA, CDR2 YSYEKL. The CDR3 is 16 amino acids. The DNA for the CDR3 is TGCGCCAGCAGCCCCTACCCAGCGGGTAGCTACTACGAGCAGTACTTC. It codes for CASSPYPAGSYYEQYF.

This sequence joins TRBV4-1 and TRBJ2-3; the D is unclear. The CDR3 consists of 16 residues. Trimming removed 1 base from V and 0 bases from J, with 11 bases in between. The germline gives CDR1 MGHRA, CDR2 YSYEKL. In DNA form, the CDR3 reads TGCGCCAGCAGCCAAGTGATTGCGGCTAGCACAGATACGCAGTATTTT. Translated: CASSQVIAASTDTQYF.

In its sample, this clone was seen once. J is TRBJ2-7 and V is TRBV11-3, with 9 bases that match TRBD2. The CDR3 covers 15 residues. Trimming cost V 2 bases and J 2 bases; bases outside gene matches: 4. Germline CDR1 and CDR2: SGHNT and YENEEA. The CDR3: CASSLPRTSAYEQYF. CDR3 coding DNA: TGTGCCAGCAGCTTACCAAGGACTAGCGCCTACGAGCAGTACTTC. The full variable domain, its missing parts supplied by reference TRBV11-3 and TRBJ2-7, is EAGVVQSPRYKIIEKKQPVAFWCNPISGHNTLYWYLQNLGQGPELLIRYENEEAVDDSQLPKDRFSAERLKGVDSTLKIQPAELGDSAVYLCASSLPRTSAYEQYFGPGTRLTVT.

This chain links TRBV5-1 with TRBJ2-7, with D unclear. The germline V gene encodes CDR1 SGHRS and CDR2 YFSETQ. The CDR3 spans 14 residues. V was cut by 0 bases and J by 2 bases, with 9 bases left in between. The CDR3 spells CASSLAYDTYEQYF. The CDR3 bases are TGCGCCAGCAGCTTGGCTTACGACACCTACGAGCAGTACTTC.

The chain carries TRBV6-4 and TRBJ2-7; 11 nucleotides agree with TRBD1. The germline gives CDR1 MRHNA, CDR2 SNTAGT. V lost 6 bases, J lost 5 bases, and 9 bases stayed unmatched. CDR3 length: 15 amino acids. CDR3 nucleotides: TGTGCCAGCAGGCCTGCCGGGACAGGGGGGCACGAGCAGTACTTC. It codes for CASRPAGTGGHEQYF.

In this sample, this clone turned up once. The chain uses TRBV5-1 and TRBJ2-5; possibly TRBD1 or TRBD2 for D (7 bases each). The CDR3 has 17 amino acids. Germline loops: CDR1 SGHRS, CDR2 YFSETQ. V was pared by 4 bases and J by 0 bases, with 19 bases between. The CDR3 nucleotides are TGCGCCAGCAGCCCTAGGGGAGGGGGCCAATACCAAGAGACCCAGTACTTC. It specifies CASSPRGGGQYQETQYF.

The CDR3 region is CASSSAQGTEAFF. In nucleotides, the CDR3 is TGTGCCAGCAGCTCAGCGCAGGGGACTGAAGCTTTCTTT. V usage is TRBV11-3 and J usage is TRBJ1-1; a possible D gene is TRBD1 (6 bases). Germline lookup yields CDR1 SGHNT and CDR2 YENEEA. Trimming cost V 4 bases and J 5 bases, with 11 bases left between them. CDR3 length equals 13 residues.

J is TRBJ2-7 and V is TRBV3-1 (or the pseudogene TRBV3-2); D is possibly TRBD1 (6 bases). Between the trimmed V and J ends, which lost 0 bases and 0 bases, there was a span of 12 bases. Germline V gene lookup returns CDR1 LGHDT and CDR2 YNNKEL (reference sequence). The CDR3 covers 16 residues. The CDR3 DNA reads as TGTGCCAGCAGCCAAGAACCAGGGGCCGACTCCTACGAGCAGTACTTC. Residues: CASSQEPGADSYEQYF.

The chain has TRBV29-1 and TRBJ2-3, with D hard to call. The CDR3 runs 12 residues. CDR1 is SQVTM and CDR2 is ANQGSEA in the germline V gene. V lost 2 bases and J lost 3, with 6 bases in between. CDR3 in amino acids: CSVEFFTDTQYF. The CDR3 region has the DNA TGCAGCGTTGAATTCTTTACAGATACGCAGTATTTT.

This chain connects TRBV19 to TRBJ2-2; TRBD2 is a possible D gene (5 bases). CDR3 length equals 14 residues. V lost 7 bases to trimming and J lost 0 bases, with 9 bases between them. From germline, CDR1 is LNHDA and CDR2 SQIVND (reference sequence). The chain's CDR3 is CASTSSANTGELFF. The CDR3 DNA reads TGTGCCAGTACCAGTAGCGCGAACACCGGGGAGCTGTTTTTT.

This chain joins TRBV5-8 and TRBJ2-5, with D perhaps matching TRBD2 (6 bases). CDR1 and CDR2 (germline): SGHTS, YDEGEE. V dropped 5 bases and J dropped 0 bases, with 11 bases sitting between them. This CDR3 has 14 residues. The CDR3 loop is CASRGTRYQETQYF. CDR3 bases: TGTGCCAGCAGGGGGACTCGGTACCAAGAGACCCAGTACTTC. The full variable domain, its missing parts supplied by reference TRBV5-8 and TRBJ2-5, is EAGVTQSPTHLIKTRGQQATLRCSPISGHTSVYWYQQALGLGLQFLLWYDEGEERNRGNFPPRFSGRQFPNYSSELNVNALELEDSALYLCASRGTRYQETQYFGPGTRLLVL.

The rearrangement uses TRBV9 and TRBJ2-3; 7 bases are a match to TRBD2. The CDR3 is 15 amino acids. Germline values: CDR1 SGDLS, CDR2 YYNGEE. V was pared by 7 bases and J by 3 bases, with 11 bases of the junction left unmatched. DNA of the CDR3: TGTGCCAGCGGCGGTAGCGGGCCGGGTACAGATACGCAGTATTTT. This encodes CASGGSGPGTDTQYF.

The V call is TRBV5-6, the J call TRBJ2-3; D is uncertain. CDR1 is SGHDT, CDR2 YYEEEE, per germline. Trimming shortened V by 1 base and J by 10 bases, and 19 bases separated the two germline ends. The length of the CDR3 is 15 residues. The CDR3 nucleotides are TGTGCCAGCAGCTTGTCTTGGACCCCTAATTATGCGCAGTATTTT. This sequence encodes CASSLSWTPNYAQYF.

The CDR3 DNA follows: TGTGCCAGCAGCCAAGGGGGGACGGATAATGAAAAACTGTTTTTT. This translates into CASSQGGTDNEKLFF. The V gene is TRBV7-6, the J gene TRBJ1-4, with D perhaps matching TRBD1 (6 bases). This CDR3 is 15 amino acids long. Per the germline V gene, CDR1 is SGHVS and CDR2 is FNYEAQ. Trimming cost V 5 bases and J 4 bases, with 14 bases left between them. Based on the CDR3 plus reference TRBV7-6 and TRBJ1-4, the full variable domain is GAGVSQSPRYKVTKRGQDVALRCDPISGHVSLYWYRQALGQGPEFLTYFNYEAQQDKSGLPNDRFSAERPEGSISTLTIQRTEQRDSAMYRCASSQGGTDNEKLFFGSGTQLSVL.

CDR3 nucleotide sequence: TGTGCCAGCAGCCCCTCAGCGACCGGTGAGCAGTTCTTC. This codes for CASSPSATGEQFF. V is TRBV5-4 and J is TRBJ2-1, with D hard to call. Trimming removed 4 bases at V and 9 bases at J, with 14 bases between. Per germline, CDR1 SGHNT and CDR2 YYREEE (reference sequence). This CDR3 is built from 13 residues.

The rearrangement uses TRBV15 and TRBJ1-1, with unresolved D. Germline V CDR1 and CDR2: LNHNV, YYDKDF (reference sequence). The CDR3 is 14 amino acids. V was pared by 1 base and J by 6 bases, with 12 bases between. In DNA form, the CDR3 reads TGTGCCACCAGCAGAGGCCGGGGTAGGGCTGAAGCTTTCTTT. Amino acids: CATSRGRGRAEAFF.

The J gene is TRBJ1-6, the V gene TRBV28; 7 bases line up with TRBD1. The germline CDR1 and CDR2 sequences are MDHEN and SYDVKM. This CDR3 is built from 15 residues. J was trimmed by 6 bases and V by 5 bases; bases with no gene match: 7. In DNA, the CDR3 is TGTGCCAGCAGTGCATCCAGGGGGGTTAATTCACCCCTCCACTTT. Protein sequence: CASSASRGVNSPLHF.

The CDR3 nucleotides read TGTGCCACCCCCAGCCCGGGACTAGCGGGAGGCCCCCACTATTTT. This encodes CATPSPGLAGGPHYF. The chain combines TRBV5-4 with TRBJ2-3, with 15 bases matching TRBD2. The CDR3 has 15 amino acids. The germline gives CDR1 SGHNT, CDR2 YYREEE (reference sequence). With V trimmed by 9 bases and J by 15 bases, 17 bases remained unmatched.

The V gene is TRBV19, the J gene TRBJ2-2; TRBD2 aligns across 12 bases. The CDR3 consists of 16 residues. V was pared by 4 bases and J by 5 bases, with 5 bases of the junction left unmatched. The germline V gene has CDR1 LNHDA and CDR2 SQIVND (reference sequence). CDR3 protein: CASSTPSGRGTGELFF. CDR3 DNA: TGTGCCAGTAGTACCCCTAGCGGGAGGGGGACCGGGGAGCTGTTTTTT.

In its sample, this clone was seen once. This sequence joins TRBV29-1 and TRBJ2-7, with TRBD1 as a possible D gene (5 bases). There are 12 residues in the CDR3. Germline CDR1 is SQVTM and CDR2 is ANQGSEA. Trimming stripped 0 bases from V and 4 bases from J, with 7 bases between. CDR3 in amino acids: CSVEDKGYEQYF. CDR3 coding DNA: TGCAGCGTTGAAGATAAGGGGTACGAGCAGTACTTC.

V is TRBV11-2 and J is TRBJ2-1; D is ambiguous. Trimming stripped 5 bases from V and 3 bases from J, with 11 bases between. Per the germline V gene, CDR1 is SGHAT and CDR2 is FQNNGV. The CDR3 runs 14 residues. The DNA for the CDR3 is TGTGCCAGCAGCCCCCTCGGCTTCTACAATGAGCAGTTCTTC. Amino acid sequence: CASSPLGFYNEQFF. The variable domain in full, with the rest retrieved from reference TRBV11-2 and TRBJ2-1, is EAGVAQSPRYKIIEKRQSVAFWCNPISGHATLYWYQQILGQGPKLLIQFQNNGVVDDSQLPKDRFSAERLKGVDSTLKIQPAKLEDSAVYLCASSPLGFYNEQFFGPGTRLTVL.

This chain joins TRBV4-1 and TRBJ2-1; the match to TRBD1 covers 7 bases. With V trimmed by 6 bases and J by 1 base, 12 bases remained unmatched. Germline assignment: CDR1 MGHRA and CDR2 YSYEKL. The CDR3 sequence is 17 residues long. The CDR3 here is CASSAPGRDRSYNEQFF. The CDR3 region has the DNA TGCGCCAGCAGTGCCCCTGGAAGGGACAGATCCTACAATGAGCAGTTCTTC.

The rearrangement joins TRBV11-2 to TRBJ2-5, with 9 bases that match TRBD2. V lost 6 bases to trimming and J lost 3 bases; unmatched junction nucleotides: 11. The CDR3 is 16 amino acids. Germline V gene data show CDR1 as SGHAT and CDR2 as FQNNGV. The CDR3 spells CASSLSGGLAEETQYF. CDR3 DNA: TGTGCCAGCAGTCTGAGCGGGGGACTAGCAGAAGAGACCCAGTACTTC.

The V gene is TRBV9, the J gene TRBJ2-5, with 9 nucleotides matching TRBD1. The CDR3 is made up of 15 amino acids. V lost 4 bases to trimming and J lost 5 bases; unmatched junction nucleotides: 9. The V gene's germline CDR1 is SGDLS and CDR2 YYNGEE. The CDR3 DNA is TGTGCCAGCAGCACGCGGGACAGGGAGATGGAGACCCAGTACTTC. This translates into CASSTRDREMETQYF.

This chain uses TRBV2 with TRBJ1-5; tentatively, D is TRBD1 (5 bases). The germline V gene has CDR1 SNHLY and CDR2 FYNNEI. The CDR3 runs to 13 residues. V shed 3 bases and J shed 5 bases, with 8 bases lying between them. The CDR3 reads CASSDTGDQPQHF. The CDR3 coding sequence is TGTGCCAGCAGTGACACAGGCGATCAGCCCCAGCATTTT. Drawing the rest from reference TRBV2 and TRBJ1-5, the complete variable domain is EPEVTQTPSHQVTQMGQEVILRCVPISNHLYFYWYRQILGQKVEFLVSFYNNEISEKSEIFDDQFSVERPDGSNFTLKIRSTKLEDSAMYFCASSDTGDQPQHFGDGTRLSIL.

The V and J genes are TRBV30 and TRBJ2-5, with D uncertain. V shed 1 base and J shed 5 bases, with 11 bases lying between them. The CDR3 has 13 amino acids. Germline assignment: CDR1 GTSNPN and CDR2 SVGIG (reference sequence). The CDR3: CAWSALPLETQYF. The CDR3 region has the DNA TGTGCCTGGAGTGCCCTTCCCCTTGAGACCCAGTACTTC.

The chain carries TRBV6-2 or TRBV6-3 and TRBJ2-5, with 7 bases aligning to TRBD1. Germline CDR1 MNHEY, CDR2 SVGEGT. CDR3 length: 16 amino acids. The junction had 11 bases not matched to a gene; V was cut back by 6 bases and J by 1 base. CDR3 sequence: CASSDRAGTRQETQYF. The CDR3 coding sequence is TGTGCCAGCAGCGACAGGGCCGGGACACGCCAAGAGACCCAGTACTTC.

The rearrangement links TRBV3-1 (or the pseudogene TRBV3-2) to TRBJ2-2; D gene unclear. Germline V gives CDR1 LGHDT, CDR2 YNNKEL (reference sequence). V lost 4 bases and J 6 bases, leaving 6 bases between the germline ends. This CDR3 contains 12 residues. The CDR3 DNA is TGTGCCAGCAGCCTCCAACCCGGGGAGCTGTTTTTT. Residues: CASSLQPGELFF.

The V and J genes are TRBV9 and TRBJ2-3; 7 bases are a match to TRBD2. The CDR3 is made up of 15 amino acids. With V trimmed by 1 base and J by 2 bases, 4 bases remained unmatched. Per the germline V gene, CDR1 is SGDLS and CDR2 is YYNGEE. CDR3 nucleotide sequence: TGTGCCAGCAGCGTAAAGGGAGGGGACACAGATACGCAGTATTTT. It yields the protein CASSVKGGDTDTQYF.

V gene TRBV6-5 combines with J gene TRBJ1-5, with D perhaps matching TRBD1 (5 bases). Germline CDR1 MNHEY, CDR2 SVGAGI. CDR3 length equals 14 residues. The ends were cut back, 6 bases at V and 4 bases at J, with 13 bases in the middle. The CDR3 coding sequence is TGTGCCAGCAGCGCCCGGGACGGGAATCAGCCCCAGCATTTT. This sequence encodes CASSARDGNQPQHF.

The chain is built from TRBV11-2 and TRBJ1-2; 9 bases are shared with TRBD1. CDR1 and CDR2 from the germline V gene are SGHAT and FQNNGV. V lost 5 bases, J lost 8 bases, and 6 bases stayed unmatched. The CDR3 consists of 13 residues. CDR3 residues: CASSADRGDGYTF. The CDR3 DNA sequence: TGTGCCAGCAGCGCGGACAGGGGTGACGGCTACACCTTC.